This T cell receptor (beta chain) was documented in a study of cytomegalovirus exposure and HLA in healthy donors. The PCR was carried out with 60 Vbeta primers and 13 Jbeta primers. TCRdb's copy holds only in-frame clones and misses some; the assay was immunoSEQ multiplex PCR. The table shows approximately 150,000 clones, with 65% to 80% occurring only once. This clonotype originated in a male donor in good health and CMV-seronegative. The source material was PBMCs.

The CDR3 reads CASSQGGIRGQEAFF. In DNA form, the CDR3 reads TGCGCCAGCAGCCAAGGGGGAATTAGGGGACAGGAAGCTTTCTTT. The chain combines TRBV4-3 with TRBJ1-1, with 7 nucleotides matching TRBD1. Germline-derived CDR1 and CDR2 are LGHNA and YSLEER. V lost 1 base to trimming and J lost 8 bases; unmatched junction nucleotides: 10. The CDR3 consists of 15 residues.